This T cell receptor beta chain was obtained from a study of control samples from healthy donors and cancer patients. This table comes from immunoSEQ multiplex PCR, and its TCRdb copy is limited to in-frame clones, with some not included. The table records about 150,000 clones, about nine tenths of them present only once. The CDR3 has 14 amino acids. V lost 0 bases, J lost 2 bases, and 0 bases stayed unmatched. The germline V gene encodes CDR1 SGHRS and CDR2 YFSETQ. The chain recombines TRBV5-1 with TRBJ2-7; 9 nucleotides align to TRBD1. The TCR sequence derives from a man between 25 and 39 years old in good health. The source material was blood. CDR3 DNA sequence: TGCGCCAGCAGCTTGGGGGACAGGGCCTACGAGCAGTACTTC. This codes for CASSLGDRAYEQYF. Looking up the rest from reference TRBV5-1 and TRBJ2-7 gives the full variable domain: KAGVTQTPRYLIKTRGQQVTLSCSPISGHRSVSWYQQTPGQGLQFLFEYFSETQRNKGNFPGRFSGRQFSNSRSEMNVSTLELGDSALYLCASSLGDRAYEQYFGPGTRLTVT.